Listed here are 9 T cell receptor beta chains from one sample, sequenced in a study of blood T cell repertoires in COVID-19. TCRdb's copy holds only in-frame clones and misses some; the assay was immunoSEQ multiplex PCR. The table has about 210,000 clones, around 81% seen once; the top ten hold about 8.9%. Material: PBMCs or T cells enriched from blood (not recorded which). These receptors came from a woman in her fifties or sixties with acute COVID-19.

The rearrangement joins TRBV2 to TRBJ2-3, with 10 bases fitting TRBD2. V was pared by 4 bases and J by 6 bases, with 4 bases of the junction left unmatched. This CDR3 region has 14 residues. Germline lookup yields CDR1 SNHLY and CDR2 FYNNEI. The CDR3 sequence is CASSGTSGRDTQYF. The CDR3 nucleotides read TGTGCCAGCAGTGGGACTAGCGGTAGGGATACGCAGTATTTT.

The CDR3 sequence: CASSLSRQLGGEKLFF. CDR3 coding DNA: TGTGCCAGCAGTTTATCTCGGCAGCTCGGGGGGGAAAAACTGTTTTTT. This rearrangement joins TRBV27 to TRBJ1-4, with D possibly being TRBD1 (5 bases). From germline, CDR1 is MNHEY and CDR2 SMNVEV (reference sequence). The CDR3 is made up of 16 amino acids. V was shortened by 0 bases and J by 8 bases, with 16 bases between the two germline ends.

A note on this clone: Other DNA sequences of this sample code for an identical CDR3. The rearrangement uses TRBV5-1 and TRBJ2-7; 12 bases agree with TRBD2. V lost 3 bases and J lost 3; bases outside the gene matches: 4. The CDR3 sequence is 15 residues long. Germline V gene data show CDR1 as SGHRS and CDR2 as YFSETQ. This CDR3 reads CASSSGLAGNYEQYF. CDR3 DNA sequence: TGCGCCAGCAGCTCTGGACTAGCGGGGAACTACGAGCAGTACTTC.

CDR3 sequence reads: CASSLWSGRGDTIYF. The DNA for the CDR3 is TGTGCCAGCAGCTTATGGTCAGGTCGGGGAGACACCATATATTTT. The J gene is TRBJ1-3, the V gene TRBV7-2, with no clear D. The V gene lost 2 bases and the J gene lost 8 bases, with 16 bases spanning the gap. This CDR3 region has 15 residues. Germline V CDR1 and CDR2: SGHTA, FQGNSA.

This clone was detected only a few times. The chain uses TRBV28 and TRBJ1-2, with D perhaps matching TRBD1 (5 bases). Trimming stripped 3 bases from V and 6 bases from J, with 11 bases between. The CDR3 consists of 13 residues. Germline loops: CDR1 MDHEN, CDR2 SYDVKM. The CDR3 sequence: CASSFAGMNGYTF. The CDR3 nucleotides are TGTGCCAGCAGTTTCGCAGGGATGAATGGCTACACCTTC.

The chain recombines TRBV18 with TRBJ1-1; maybe TRBD1 (5 bases). The CDR3 is made up of 15 amino acids. Between the trimmed V and J ends, which lost 3 bases and 1 base, there was a span of 12 bases. Germline V gives CDR1 KGHSH, CDR2 LQKENI. Here the CDR3 DNA reads TGTGCCAGCTCACCGAATACTGACAGGAACACTGAAGCTTTCTTT. As protein: CASSPNTDRNTEAFF.

The CDR3 loop is CASRAGTASGEQYF. CDR3 nucleotide sequence: TGTGCCAGCAGGGCCGGGACAGCATCAGGGGAGCAGTACTTC. The rearrangement joins TRBV27 to TRBJ2-7; 7 bases are a match to TRBD1. The germline gives CDR1 MNHEY, CDR2 SMNVEV (reference sequence). The V segment lost 6 bases and the J segment 7 bases; nucleotides outside the gene matches: 12. The CDR3 runs 14 residues.

This clone was seen a single time. The chain employs TRBV27 and TRBJ1-2, with 10 bases fitting TRBD1. Looked up from germline, CDR1 is MNHEY and CDR2 is SMNVEV (reference sequence). J gave up 3 bases and V 5 bases, and 6 bases lay outside the gene matches. This CDR3 region has 15 residues. The DNA for the CDR3 is TGTGCCAGCAGTCCCCTGACAGGGGGCGACTATGGCTACACCTTC. Protein product: CASSPLTGGDYGYTF.

The chain uses TRBV6-2 or TRBV6-3 and TRBJ2-6; TRBD1 matches 7 bases. Germline V gene data show CDR1 as MNHEY and CDR2 as SVGEGT. This CDR3 contains 16 residues. V dropped 4 bases and J dropped 2; count of bases not matched to a gene: 5. In nucleotides, the CDR3 is TGTGCCAGCAGTTCCTCGACAGGGACTGGGGCCAACGTCCTGACTTTC. This gives the protein CASSSSTGTGANVLTF.